A single sample gave rise to the 29 T cell receptor beta chains below, sequenced in a study of T cell clones after liver transplantation. Measured with immunoSEQ multiplex PCR; TCRdb has only the in-frame clones, and not every one. The table lists around 110,000 clones, 90% of them singletons, with around 0.86% in the top ten. Material: CD4+ T cells from blood, obtained 12 months after liver transplant. The receptor set was obtained from a human patient who received a liver transplant. The graft donor may be the source of some T cells.

The genes are TRBV6-5 and TRBJ2-1, with 9 bases matching TRBD2. J gave up 7 bases and V 1 base, and 5 bases lay outside the gene matches. CDR1 and CDR2 from the germline V gene are MNHEY and SVGAGI. The CDR3 has 15 residues. The CDR3 sequence: CASSYFSSGKNEQFF. DNA for the CDR3: TGTGCCAGCAGTTACTTCTCTAGCGGGAAGAATGAGCAGTTCTTC.

This chain links TRBV27 with TRBJ1-2; TRBD1 matches 7 bases. Germline CDR1 MNHEY, CDR2 SMNVEV (reference sequence). After removal of 6 bases from V and 0 bases from J, the junction contained 13 bases not matched to a gene. This CDR3 has 17 amino acids. CDR3 nucleotide sequence: TGTGCCAGCAGCATGTGGGACAGCGCCTTAACTAACTATGGCTACACCTTC. It translates to CASSMWDSALTNYGYTF.

The CDR3 spells CASTQDRASIGYTF. DNA of the CDR3: TGTGCCAGCACCCAGGACAGGGCGAGCATTGGCTACACCTTC. The rearrangement links TRBV7-9 to TRBJ1-2, with 8 bases identical to TRBD1. The germline V gene has CDR1 SEHNR and CDR2 FQNEAQ (reference sequence). V trimming: 7 bases; J trimming: 7 bases; junction bases outside the gene matches: 11. The CDR3 loop spans 14 amino acids.

The chain uses TRBV18 and TRBJ1-2; D is possibly TRBD1 (5 bases). Germline V gene lookup returns CDR1 KGHSH and CDR2 LQKENI. V lost 0 bases, J lost 7 bases, and 12 bases lay in between. This CDR3 is built from 14 residues. This CDR3 is CASSPPGRGSGYTF. DNA of the CDR3: TGTGCCAGCTCACCACCGGGTCGGGGGAGTGGCTACACCTTC.

The genes are TRBV7-3 and TRBJ2-5; possible D gene TRBD2, 7 bases. The germline V gene encodes CDR1 SGHTA and CDR2 FQGTGA. This CDR3 region has 15 residues. Between the trimmed V and J ends, which lost 5 bases and 5 bases, there was a span of 18 bases. The CDR3 reads CASSPQGGGVETQYF. The CDR3 DNA sequence: TGTGCCAGCAGCCCCCAGGGAGGGGGAGTGGAGACCCAGTACTTC.

The chain uses TRBV7-9 and TRBJ2-5, with D unclear. Germline V lookup: CDR1 SEHNR, CDR2 FQNEAQ (reference sequence). The V end was cut by 1 base, the J end by 5 bases, with 2 bases between. The CDR3 contains 11 residues. The CDR3 DNA sequence: TGTGCCAGCAGCTTAGTGGAGACCCAGTACTTC. It specifies CASSLVETQYF. Variable domain in full (rest from reference TRBV7-9 and TRBJ2-5): DTGVSQNPRHKITKRGQNVTFRCDPISEHNRLYWYRQTLGQGPEFLTYFQNEAQLEKSRLLSDRFSAERPKGSFSTLEIQRTEQGDSAMYLCASSLVETQYFGPGTRLLVL.

This clone was seen more than once but under ten times. The V call is TRBV29-1, the J call TRBJ2-1; D is unresolved. CDR1 is SQVTM and CDR2 is ANQGSEA in the germline V gene. The CDR3 has 12 amino acids. V lost 7 bases, J lost 6 bases, and 13 bases lay in between. The CDR3 spells CSAEPLANEQFF. CDR3 nucleotide sequence: TGCAGCGCAGAACCTTTAGCCAATGAGCAGTTCTTC.

This chain links TRBV11-3 with TRBJ2-7; TRBD1 matches at 10 bases. CDR3 length equals 15 residues. CDR1 is SGHNT, CDR2 YENEEA, per germline. V lost 8 bases, J lost 6 bases, and 13 bases stayed unmatched. CDR3 nucleotides: TGTGCCAGCGGCATAGGGACAGGGGTCCTAGGCGAGCAGTACTTC. Translated, it gives CASGIGTGVLGEQYF.

The V call is TRBV12-5, the J call TRBJ1-5, with 8 bases that match TRBD1. After removal of 3 bases from V and 5 bases from J, the junction contained 6 bases not matched to a gene. The CDR3 totals 15 residues. CDR1 and CDR2 (germline): LGHNT, FRNRAP. The CDR3 loop reads CASGLDRGIHQPQHF. CDR3 in DNA: TGTGCTAGTGGTTTAGACAGGGGTATCCATCAGCCCCAGCATTTT. Based on the CDR3 plus reference TRBV12-5 and TRBJ1-5, the full variable domain is DARVTQTPRHKVTEMGQEVTMRCQPILGHNTVFWYRQTMMQGLELLAYFRNRAPLDDSGMPKDRFSAEMPDATLATLKIQPSEPRDSAVYFCASGLDRGIHQPQHFGDGTRLSIL.

This clone was counted between two and nine times. The V call is TRBV5-1, the J call TRBJ2-3; no definite D call. Trimming removed 0 bases from V and 4 bases from J, with 0 bases in between. Per germline, CDR1 SGHRS and CDR2 YFSETQ. The CDR3 has 11 residues. As DNA, the CDR3 is TGCGCCAGCAGCTTGGCAGATACGCAGTATTTT. Translation gives CASSLADTQYF.

The chain carries TRBV7-8 and TRBJ1-1; D is possibly TRBD1 (5 bases). The germline CDR1 and CDR2 sequences are SGHVS and FQNEAQ. V was clipped by 6 bases and J by 6 bases, with 11 bases between them. This CDR3 comprises 12 residues. Here the CDR3 reads CASSPLTAEAFF. The CDR3 DNA sequence: TGTGCCAGCAGTCCTTTGACAGCTGAAGCTTTCTTT.

This chain joins TRBV11-3 and TRBJ2-2; 8 bases are shared with TRBD2. The CDR3 covers 14 residues. Germline loops: CDR1 SGHNT, CDR2 YENEEA. V shed 3 bases, J shed 6 bases, and the junction held 3 bases outside the gene matches. CDR3 amino acids: CASSFHGRAGELFF. CDR3 nucleotide sequence: TGTGCCAGCAGCTTTCACGGGAGGGCCGGGGAGCTGTTTTTT. Using reference TRBV11-3 and TRBJ2-2 for the parts outside the CDR3, the full variable domain is EAGVVQSPRYKIIEKKQPVAFWCNPISGHNTLYWYLQNLGQGPELLIRYENEEAVDDSQLPKDRFSAERLKGVDSTLKIQPAELGDSAVYLCASSFHGRAGELFFGEGSRLTVL.

This chain connects TRBV7-6 to TRBJ2-5; 12 bases line up with TRBD2. The CDR3 has 15 residues. J was trimmed by 3 bases and V by 6 bases; bases with no gene match: 5. CDR1 and CDR2 (germline): SGHVS, FNYEAQ. The CDR3 spells CASRPSGRVEETQYF. CDR3 in DNA: TGTGCCAGCAGACCTAGCGGGAGGGTGGAAGAGACCCAGTACTTC.

Comments on this clone: At one boundary the junction diverges from the germline segment, which might be a read error. The chain couples TRBV9 to TRBJ2-1; TRBD2 matches at 9 bases. Germline loops: CDR1 SGDLS, CDR2 YYNGEE. This CDR3 is built from 15 residues. The CDR3 sequence is CASSVDGTSYDEQFF. The CDR3 DNA is TGTGCCAGCAGCGTAGACGGGACTAGCTACGATGAGCAGTTCTTC.

The chain employs TRBV7-2 and TRBJ2-3; 12 bases agree with TRBD2. Trimming cost V 5 bases and J 1 base; bases outside gene matches: 7. This CDR3 has 17 residues. Germline V gene data show CDR1 as SGHTA and CDR2 as FQGNSA. The DNA of the CDR3 is TGTGCCAGCAGCCTACGACTAGCGGGAGATGGCACAGATACGCAGTATTTT. Translating gives CASSLRLAGDGTDTQYF. Full variable domain (remainder filled in from reference TRBV7-2 and TRBJ2-3): GAGVSQSPSNKVTEKGKDVELRCDPISGHTALYWYRQSLGQGLEFLIYFQGNSAPDKSGLPSDRFSAERTGGSVSTLTIQRTQQEDSAVYLCASSLRLAGDGTDTQYFGPGTRLTVL.

The chain combines TRBV4-3 with TRBJ2-7, with 9 bases aligning to TRBD1. The CDR3 totals 18 residues. V was pared by 0 bases and J by 3 bases, with 12 bases of the junction left unmatched. Germline CDR1 reads LGHNA; CDR2 reads YSLEER. This CDR3 is CASSQEFWRTGDFYEQYF. CDR3 nucleotide sequence: TGCGCCAGCAGCCAAGAATTTTGGCGGACAGGGGACTTCTACGAGCAGTACTTC.

The chain uses TRBV14 and TRBJ2-1; TRBD1 agrees at 7 bases. The CDR3 is 12 residues long. V lost 5 bases to trimming and J lost 9 bases; unmatched junction nucleotides: 4. The germline gives CDR1 SGHDN, CDR2 FVKESK. This chain's CDR3 is CASSGQASEQFF. CDR3 nucleotides: TGTGCCAGCAGCGGACAGGCTAGTGAGCAGTTCTTC.

This rearrangement joins TRBV9 to TRBJ1-2; the D is unclear. The CDR3 has 14 residues. Germline V gene sequence: CDR1 SGDLS, CDR2 YYNGEE. Trimming took 0 bases from V and 2 from J, leaving 8 bases between them. The CDR3 reads CASSVDPRNYGYTF. CDR3 nucleotide sequence: TGTGCCAGCAGCGTAGATCCAAGGAACTATGGCTACACCTTC. The variable domain in full, completed from reference TRBV9 and TRBJ1-2, reads DSGVTQTPKHLITATGQRVTLRCSPRSGDLSVYWYQQSLDQGLQFLIQYYNGEERAKGNILERFSAQQFPDLHSELNLSSLELGDSALYFCASSVDPRNYGYTFGSGTRLTVV.

The chain is built from TRBV14 and TRBJ2-7; 7 bases map to TRBD2. The CDR3 length is 15 residues. CDR1 is SGHDN and CDR2 is FVKESK in the germline V gene. The V gene end was trimmed by 5 bases and the J gene end by 4 bases; junction bases not matched to a gene: 11. The CDR3 here is CASSSLGEGTYEQYF. The CDR3 DNA sequence: TGTGCCAGCAGCTCCCTAGGGGAGGGCACTTACGAGCAGTACTTC.

The rearrangement uses TRBV29-1 and TRBJ2-2; D is possibly TRBD1 (5 bases). The CDR3 totals 14 residues. CDR1 SQVTM and CDR2 ANQGSEA come from the germline V gene. V lost 6 bases, J lost 6 bases, and 17 bases lay in between. This CDR3 reads CSVIRAGKAGELFF. For the CDR3, the DNA is TGCAGCGTGATCAGGGCAGGGAAAGCCGGGGAGCTGTTTTTT.

This chain uses TRBV4-1 with TRBJ2-7; 7 nucleotides align to TRBD2. Germline V gene lookup returns CDR1 MGHRA and CDR2 YSYEKL. The ends lost 1 base at V and 0 bases at J; junction bases unmatched: 3. The CDR3 runs to 15 residues. CDR3 DNA sequence: TGCGCCAGCAGCCAAGCTAGCGGTTTCTCCTACGAGCAGTACTTC. This translates into CASSQASGFSYEQYF.

This clone occurred once. The V and J genes are TRBV29-1 and TRBJ2-1; weak D call: TRBD1 (6 bases). Germline lookup yields CDR1 SQVTM and CDR2 ANQGSEA. This CDR3 region has 13 residues. Trimming shortened V by 6 bases and J by 12 bases, and 21 bases separated the two germline ends. The CDR3 sequence is CSVPVTGQEGQFF. The CDR3 coding sequence is TGCAGCGTGCCGGTTACAGGGCAAGAGGGGCAGTTCTTC.

The chain employs TRBV28 and TRBJ2-7; a weak D match, TRBD1 (7 bases). Trimming cost V 5 bases and J 6 bases, with 20 bases left between them. The CDR3 covers 15 residues. Germline CDR1 is MDHEN and CDR2 is SYDVKM. The CDR3 bases are TGTGCCAGCAGTACCCTCAGGGGGGACGTGGCCGAGCAGTACTTC. Translated, it gives CASSTLRGDVAEQYF.

This chain uses TRBV9 with TRBJ2-7, with 13 bases that match TRBD2. Trimming took 6 bases from V and 9 from J; bases not matched to a gene: 9. This CDR3 region has 14 residues. Germline CDR1 is SGDLS and CDR2 is YYNGEE. The CDR3 region is CASKPGLAGWVQYF. As DNA, the CDR3 is TGTGCCAGCAAGCCGGGACTAGCGGGGTGGGTGCAGTACTTC.

The chain couples TRBV30 to TRBJ1-1; D remains unclear. Trimming left V 3 bases short and J 3 bases short, with 14 bases between. CDR3 length: 14 amino acids. In germline, CDR1 is GTSNPN, CDR2 SVGIG (reference sequence). For the CDR3, the DNA is TGTGCCTGGAGCGTGCAATGGGAGCACACTGAAGCTTTCTTT. Its translation is CAWSVQWEHTEAFF.

This chain connects TRBV4-1 to TRBJ2-7; 9 positions agree with TRBD1. The CDR3 runs to 13 residues. J was trimmed by 4 bases and V by 6 bases; bases with no gene match: 4. Germline V gene lookup returns CDR1 MGHRA and CDR2 YSYEKL. The CDR3: CASRRTGDYEQYF. The CDR3 DNA reads TGCGCCAGCAGACGGACAGGGGATTACGAGCAGTACTTC.

The J gene is TRBJ2-3, the V gene TRBV5-1; D is unresolved. The germline gives CDR1 SGHRS, CDR2 YFSETQ. The CDR3 contains 14 residues. V was clipped by 3 bases and J by 1 base, with 9 bases between them. The CDR3 nucleotides are TGCGCCAGCAGCTCGGGTCCCGGCACAGATACGCAGTATTTT. As protein: CASSSGPGTDTQYF.

This sequence joins TRBV6-1 and TRBJ1-5, with 8 bases matching TRBD1. The CDR3 has 14 amino acids. The germline V gene has CDR1 MNHNS and CDR2 SASEGT. Germline trimming cut 3 bases from V and 3 bases from J; bases unmatched to any gene: 1. This CDR3 is CASSETGDNQPQHF. CDR3 DNA sequence: TGTGCCAGCAGTGAGACAGGGGACAATCAGCCCCAGCATTTT.

This chain joins TRBV7-9 and TRBJ2-2; 9 positions agree with TRBD2. The V gene end was trimmed by 6 bases and the J gene end by 7 bases; junction bases not matched to a gene: 9. Germline CDR1 is SEHNR and CDR2 is FQNEAQ (reference sequence). The CDR3 is 15 amino acids. In nucleotides, the CDR3 is TGTGCCAGCAGTATTAGCGGGAGAGGAGGCGGGGAGCTGTTTTTT. The encoded protein is CASSISGRGGGELFF.